Sequencing of this T cell receptor (beta chain) was carried out in a study of OX40 agonist ivuxolimab in advanced cancers. On the study more broadly: A mean age of 60 years, range about 23 to 90, was recorded, and approximately 79% were male. Overall study findings and caveats: By week 6 at 0.1 to 3.0 mg/kg, blood CD4+ and CD8+ T cells had expanded clonally. Some of the nonresponding patients also showed low levels of normalized T-cell clonal expansion.

The assay was immunoSEQ multiplex PCR, and TCRdb's table has in-frame clones only and misses some. This sample has tens of thousands of clones, with just under 95% found just once. Details on this clone: Its matching antigen is unknown.

The germline CDR1 and CDR2 sequences are MNHEY and SMNVEV (reference sequence). V was cut by 2 bases and J by 4 bases, with 18 bases left in between. The CDR3 loop spans 17 amino acids. The origin of this receptor is an adult with an advanced solid tumor such as melanoma, head and neck, liver or kidney cancer. The input for sequencing was CD4+ or CD8+ T cells sorted from blood, taken in a trial of the OX40 agonist ivuxolimab. V and J are TRBV27 and TRBJ2-1; no definite D call. CDR3 sequence (DNA): TGTGCCAGCAGTTTAGGTCGACAACCCAACCTATACAATGAGCAGTTCTTC. This encodes CASSLGRQPNLYNEQFF.